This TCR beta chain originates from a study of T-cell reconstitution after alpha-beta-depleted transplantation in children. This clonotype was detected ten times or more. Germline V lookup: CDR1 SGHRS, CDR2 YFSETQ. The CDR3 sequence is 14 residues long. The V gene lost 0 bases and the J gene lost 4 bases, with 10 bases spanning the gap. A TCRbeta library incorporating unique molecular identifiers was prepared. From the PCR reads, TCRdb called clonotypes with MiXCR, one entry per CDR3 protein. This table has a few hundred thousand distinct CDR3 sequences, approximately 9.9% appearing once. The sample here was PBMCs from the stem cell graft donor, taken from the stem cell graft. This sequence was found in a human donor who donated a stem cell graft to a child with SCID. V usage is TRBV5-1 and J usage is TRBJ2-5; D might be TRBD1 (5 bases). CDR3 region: CASSLVGARETQYF. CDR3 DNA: TGCGCCAGCAGCTTGGTAGGGGCCCGAGAGACCCAGTACTTC.